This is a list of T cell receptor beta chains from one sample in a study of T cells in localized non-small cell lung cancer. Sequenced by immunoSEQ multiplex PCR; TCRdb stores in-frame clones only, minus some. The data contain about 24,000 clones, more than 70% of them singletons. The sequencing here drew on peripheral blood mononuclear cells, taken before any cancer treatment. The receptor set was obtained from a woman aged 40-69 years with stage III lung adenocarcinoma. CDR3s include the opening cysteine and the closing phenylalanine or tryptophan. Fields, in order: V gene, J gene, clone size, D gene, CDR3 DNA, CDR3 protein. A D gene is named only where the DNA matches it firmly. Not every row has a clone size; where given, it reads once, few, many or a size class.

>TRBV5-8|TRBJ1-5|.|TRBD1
TGTGCCAGCAGCTTGGGGCAGGTGACAGGGGTTAGCAATCAGCCCCAGCATTTT
CASSLGQVTGVSNQPQHF
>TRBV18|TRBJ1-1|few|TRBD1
TGTGCCAGCTCACGGCCAGGGGGCACTGAAGCTTTCTTT
CASSRPGGTEAFF
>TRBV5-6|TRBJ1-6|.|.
TGTGCCAGCAGCTTGCTGAGTATGGAGTTCAGCCAGTATTCACCCCTCCACTTT
CASSLLSMEFSQYSPLHF
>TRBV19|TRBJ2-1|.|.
TGTGCCAGTAGTATAGCCGACAATGAGCAGTTCTTC
CASSIADNEQFF
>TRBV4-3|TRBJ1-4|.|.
TGCGCCAGCAGCCAAGACCGGGGTTTTAATGAAAAACTGTTTTTT
CASSQDRGFNEKLFF
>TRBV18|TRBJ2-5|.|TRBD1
TGTGCCAGCTCACCAAACAGGGGACAAGAGACCCAGTACTTC
CASSPNRGQETQYF
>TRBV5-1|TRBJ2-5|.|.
TGCGCCAGCAGTCTCCTAGAGACCCAGTACTTC
CASSLLETQYF
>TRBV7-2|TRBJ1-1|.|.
TGTGCCAGCAGCCCTCGGGGTGGTGGGAAAGCTTTCTTT
CASSPRGGGKAFF
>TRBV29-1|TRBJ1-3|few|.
TGCAGCGCCGGAGCGGGTATATCTGGAAACACCATATATTTT
CSAGAGISGNTIYF
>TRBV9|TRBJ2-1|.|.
TGTGCCAGCAGCGTAGCGATGCAGGCAGGTGAGCAGTTCTTC
CASSVAMQAGEQFF
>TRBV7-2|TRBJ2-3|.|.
TGTGCCAGCAGCCGTAGAATTATCCTAGCGACAGATACGCAGTATTTT
CASSRRIILATDTQYF
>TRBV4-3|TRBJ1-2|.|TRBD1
TGCGCCAGCAGCCAAGATCCGACAGGGGGTAGTGCTAACTATGGCTACACCTTC
CASSQDPTGGSANYGYTF
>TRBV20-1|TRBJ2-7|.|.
TGCAGTGCTAGGATGGTCGAGCAGTACTTC
CSARMVEQYF